The 11 T cell receptor beta chains below come from one sample, sequenced in a study of regulatory T cells in long-lasting Graves disease. To make TCR beta libraries, researchers used iRepertoire HTBI primers and Arm-PCR of CDR3 regions. One entry per CDR3 protein results from TCRdb running MiXCR on the multiplex PCR reads. The sample lists about 220,000 distinct CDR3 sequences; roughly 19% were seen once. Time point indicated: newly diagnosed GD, antithyroid drugs for less than 3 months. RNA from PBMCs was the source of the TCR library. These data also featured in a second study, about T cells in Graves' hyperthyroidism and ophthalmopathy.

The sample in question was peripheral blood mononuclear cells (PBMCs), obtained at new diagnosis, from a patient treated with antithyroid drugs. The receptors come from a woman in her 30s with Graves disease.

This clonotype has just a few counts. The chain combines TRBV6-5 with TRBJ1-5; no firm D call. This CDR3 spans 11 amino acids. Trimming shortened V by 4 bases and J by 9 bases, and 7 bases separated the two germline ends. Germline CDR1 MNHEY, CDR2 SVGAGI. CDR3 nucleotides: TGTGCCAGCAGTTGGGATACGCCCCAGCATTTT. This sequence encodes CASSWDTPQHF.

The chain combines TRBV6-2 or TRBV6-3 with TRBJ1-6; D gene unclear. Trimming cost V 7 bases and J 0 bases, with 10 bases left between them. Germline V gives CDR1 MNHEY, CDR2 SVGEGT. CDR3 length: 15 amino acids. CDR3 in DNA: TGTGCCAGCAACCGGAGGAGCTCCTATAATTCACCCCTCCACTTT. Its protein is CASNRRSSYNSPLHF.

The V gene is TRBV13, the J gene TRBJ2-3, with no clear D. The CDR3 is made up of 15 amino acids. CDR1 PRHDT and CDR2 FYEKMQ come from the germline V gene (reference sequence). The germline V and J ends were trimmed by 5 bases and 5 bases, with 17 bases remaining between them. The CDR3: CASSKRTSSIDTQYF. CDR3 bases: TGTGCCAGCAGCAAAAGGACCTCGTCGATAGATACGCAGTATTTT.

The J gene is TRBJ1-5, the V gene TRBV28; perhaps TRBD1 as D (5 bases). This CDR3 has 16 amino acids. CDR1 MDHEN and CDR2 SYDVKM come from the germline V gene. Trimming removed 4 bases from V and 0 bases from J, with 13 bases in between. The CDR3 loop reads CASSYPQEYSNQPQHF. The CDR3 bases are TGTGCCAGCAGTTACCCACAGGAATATAGCAATCAGCCCCAGCATTTT.

This clonotype was recorded many times. This chain connects TRBV5-1 to TRBJ2-1, with a possible D match to TRBD1 (7 bases). This CDR3 has 16 residues. Germline loops: CDR1 SGHRS, CDR2 YFSETQ. V lost 2 bases and J 6 bases, leaving 18 bases between the germline ends. CDR3 protein: CASSFPVTGTGNEQFF. The CDR3 DNA sequence: TGCGCCAGCAGCTTTCCGGTGACAGGGACTGGCAATGAGCAGTTCTTC.

Many counts were recorded for this clonotype. V is TRBV6-2 or TRBV6-3 and J is TRBJ1-5; weak D call: TRBD1 (5 bases). V was clipped by 7 bases and J by 11 bases, with 27 bases between them. The CDR3 covers 16 residues. From germline, CDR1 is MNHEY and CDR2 SVGEGT. The CDR3 protein is CASTQRGDRGITAQHF. The DNA for the CDR3 is TGTGCCAGCACCCAGAGAGGGGACCGGGGAATCACGGCCCAGCATTTT.

The CDR3 loop reads CASRFRDGSNQPQHF. The DNA for the CDR3 is TGTGCCAGCAGATTCAGGGACGGTAGCAATCAGCCCCAGCATTTT. The chain couples TRBV12-3 or TRBV12-4 to TRBJ1-5, with D perhaps TRBD1 (5 bases). The CDR3 contains 15 residues. V lost 6 bases and J lost 0, with 12 bases in between.

The CDR3 region is CASGNEGYYGYTF. CDR3 DNA sequence: TGTGCCAGCGGCAATGAGGGGTACTATGGCTACACCTTC. The V and J genes are TRBV28 and TRBJ1-2; maybe TRBD1 (5 bases). Germline V gene data show CDR1 as MDHEN and CDR2 as SYDVKM. Trimming removed 8 bases at V and 3 bases at J, with 13 bases between. This CDR3 is built from 13 residues.

This clonotype was seen only a few times. The rearrangement joins TRBV4-2 to TRBJ1-3; perhaps TRBD1 as D (5 bases). The germline CDR1 and CDR2 sequences are LGHNA and YNFKEQ. The ends were cut back, 1 base at V and 4 bases at J, with 17 bases in the middle. The CDR3 extends over 17 amino acids. The CDR3: CASSQAEWGDEGNTIYF. The DNA of the CDR3 is TGTGCCAGCAGCCAAGCCGAATGGGGGGATGAGGGAAACACCATATATTTT.

This clonotype has a count of ten or more. V usage is TRBV2 and J usage is TRBJ2-7; TRBD2 aligns across 10 bases. The junction had 3 bases not matched to a gene; V was cut back by 2 bases and J by 2 bases. This CDR3 has 15 residues. CDR1 is SNHLY, CDR2 FYNNEI, per germline. This CDR3 is CASSELAGVAYEQYF. The DNA for the CDR3 is TGTGCCAGCAGTGAACTAGCGGGAGTGGCCTACGAGCAGTACTTC. Drawing the rest from reference TRBV2 and TRBJ2-7, the complete variable domain is EPEVTQTPSHQVTQMGQEVILRCVPISNHLYFYWYRQILGQKVEFLVSFYNNEISEKSEIFDDQFSVERPDGSNFTLKIRSTKLEDSAMYFCASSELAGVAYEQYFGPGTRLTVT.

The table lists this clonotype with many counts. The chain uses TRBV3-1 and TRBJ1-2, with a weak D call TRBD1 (5 bases). Trimming left V 1 base short and J 5 bases short, with 14 bases between. This CDR3 spans 15 amino acids. Germline V gene data show CDR1 as LGHDT and CDR2 as YNNKEL (reference sequence). The CDR3 bases are TGTGCCAGCAGCCAAGGGATCGGGGGATCGTATGGCTACACCTTC. It translates to CASSQGIGGSYGYTF. The full variable domain, completed using reference TRBV3-1 and TRBJ1-2, is DTAVSQTPKYLVTQMGNDKSIKCEQNLGHDTMYWYKQDSKKFLKIMFSYNNKELIINETVPNRFSPKSPDKAHLNLHINSLELGDSAVYFCASSQGIGGSYGYTFGSGTRLTVV.